This is a list of T cell receptor beta chains from one sample in a study of T-cell memory formation after mild COVID-19. MiXCR, run by TCRdb on the 5' RACE reads, gives a single entry per CDR3 protein. This table holds roughly 450,000 distinct CDR3 sequences, roughly 18% found once. The source material was PBMCs or a T cell subset sorted from them (not recorded which). The origin of the receptors is an adult woman who had mild COVID-19 (a few samples of this study predate the infection). Cell type and time point are not known. Both conserved end residues are part of each CDR3. The D gene is left open where the match is weak. Clone sizes are given selectively: once, few, many, or a class where the clone is expanded.

J	size	V	length	D	DNA	CDR3
TRBJ1-5	-	TRBV30	12	TRBD1	TGTGCCTGGGGACAGGGCAATCAGCCCCAGCATTTT	CAWGQGNQPQHF
TRBJ2-1	-	TRBV20-1	13	-	TGCAGTGCCCTTTCTCCTGTCTACAATGAGCAGTTCTTC	CSALSPVYNEQFF
TRBJ2-5	few	TRBV12-3/TRBV12-4	14	TRBD2	TGTGCCAGCAGTTCGTCTAGCGGGGGCCAACCCCAGTACTTC	CASSSSSGGQPQYF
TRBJ1-1	few	TRBV15	17	-	TGTGCCACCAGCAGTCCAAATAACAGAGCCCAGAACACTGAAGCTTTCTTT	CATSSPNNRAQNTEAFF
TRBJ2-5	many	TRBV5-4	14	-	TGTGCCAGCAGCTTGGTCGGAGGGAGGGAGACCCAGTACTTC	CASSLVGGRETQYF
TRBJ1-2	-	TRBV12-3/TRBV12-4	12	-	TGTGCCAGCAGTTTTAGACTCCTTGGCTACACCTTC	CASSFRLLGYTF
TRBJ2-5	-	TRBV15	12	-	TGTGCCACCAGCAGAGATTGGGAGACCCAGTACTTC	CATSRDWETQYF
TRBJ2-1	-	TRBV5-6	15	-	TGTGCCAGCAGCTTGGCTTTTAGGGTCGCCAATGAGCAGTTCTTC	CASSLAFRVANEQFF
TRBJ1-5	few	TRBV20-1	14	-	TGCAGTGCTAGAGATTATAAGGGCAATCAGCCCCAGCATTTT	CSARDYKGNQPQHF
TRBJ1-4	-	TRBV7-9	14	TRBD1	TGTGCCAGCAGCTTTACAGGGGGCAGGGAAAAACTGTTTTTT	CASSFTGGREKLFF
TRBJ2-3	-	TRBV19	17	TRBD1	TGTGCCAGTAGTACACTTCCGGGACAGGGTAGCACAGATACGCAGTATTTT	CASSTLPGQGSTDTQYF
TRBJ2-3	few	TRBV24-1	19	-	TGTGCCACCAGTGAACCCGCCTCAGGATACCTAGTAGGCACAGATACGCAGTATTTT	CATSEPASGYLVGTDTQYF
TRBJ2-7	-	TRBV30	16	TRBD1	TGTGCCTGGAGTGTACTACGGGACAGGAGAGCCTACGAGCAGTACTTC	CAWSVLRDRRAYEQYF
TRBJ1-1	-	TRBV25-1	17	-	TGTGCCAGCAGTGAATATGGCTCGGGACACCTGAACACTGAAGCTTTCTTT	CASSEYGSGHLNTEAFF
TRBJ2-3	-	TRBV18	15	-	TGTGCCAGCTCACCTCAGACGATGACAATGTATACGCAGTATTTT	CASSPQTMTMYTQYF
TRBJ2-5	-	TRBV7-9	14	-	TGTGCCAGCAGCCTACACGGCGACCAAGAGACCCAGTACTTC	CASSLHGDQETQYF
TRBJ2-5	few	TRBV2	15	-	TGTGCCAGCACTCGAGGGGTGTACGGACAAGAGACCCAGTACTTC	CASTRGVYGQETQYF
TRBJ2-1	many	TRBV6-2/TRBV6-3	15	TRBD2	TGTGCCAGCAGTCAACTAGCGGGAGGCTACAATGAGCAGTTCTTC	CASSQLAGGYNEQFF
TRBJ2-2	-	TRBV11-2	16	-	TGTGCCAGCAGCAAAACAGGGACGGGGAACACCGGGGAGCTGTTTTTT	CASSKTGTGNTGELFF
TRBJ2-3	-	TRBV19	14	-	TGTGCCAGTAGTTTGCGTCAGATTACAGATACGCAGTATTTT	CASSLRQITDTQYF
TRBJ2-3	-	TRBV12-3/TRBV12-4	15	TRBD2	TGTGCCAGCAGTTCAGCGGGGGGTATCACAGATACGCAGTATTTT	CASSSAGGITDTQYF
TRBJ2-3	-	TRBV4-2	20	TRBD1	TGTGCCAGCAGCCAAACTCAAATCGGGACAGGGACTATAAGCACAGATACGCAGTATTTT	CASSQTQIGTGTISTDTQYF
TRBJ2-4	once	TRBV3-1	20	TRBD2	TGTGCCAGCAGCCAATACATGGGACTAGCGGGAGGGCCAGCCAAAAACATTCAGTACTTC	CASSQYMGLAGGPAKNIQYF
TRBJ1-3	few	TRBV29-1	14	TRBD1	TGCAGCGTTGATGGACAGGGGACTGGAAACACCATATATTTT	CSVDGQGTGNTIYF
TRBJ2-1	-	TRBV3-1	13	-	TGTGCCAGCACCTCCTCAACGGGGGCTGAGCAGTTCTTC	CASTSSTGAEQFF
TRBJ2-2	-	TRBV7-7	16	TRBD2	TGTGCTAGCAGCTCCTTAGCGGGAGCGGGCACCGGGGAGCTGTTTTTT	CASSSLAGAGTGELFF
TRBJ1-4	-	TRBV27	14	-	TGTGCCAGCAGTCTACAGGGCCCTAATGAAAAACTGTTTTTT	CASSLQGPNEKLFF
TRBJ1-3	few	TRBV7-2	17	-	TGTGCCAGCAGCTTAGGTTCGGGTCGGAACGGACTAAACACCATATATTTT	CASSLGSGRNGLNTIYF
TRBJ1-1	-	TRBV20-1	17	-	TGCAGTGCTAGATCCTTCAAATTACGACGGGTGAACACTGAAGCTTTCTTT	CSARSFKLRRVNTEAFF
TRBJ2-7	few	TRBV19	14	-	TGTGCCAGTAGTATGGGGGAAGGGGACTACGAGCAGTACTTC	CASSMGEGDYEQYF
TRBJ1-1	few	TRBV30	14	TRBD1	TGTGCCTGGAGTGTAGGGGGCATGAACACTGAAGCTTTCTTT	CAWSVGGMNTEAFF
TRBJ2-1	few	TRBV7-9	15	-	TGTGCCAGCAGCTTACATGTCGGTGGGTACAATGAGCAGTTCTTC	CASSLHVGGYNEQFF
TRBJ1-2	-	TRBV20-1	15	TRBD1	TGCAGTGCTCAGAAGGCGGCAGGGGGTTGGTATGGCTACACCTTC	CSAQKAAGGWYGYTF
TRBJ2-3	few	TRBV18	16	TRBD2	TGTGCCAGCTCACCGGGACTAGCGGGTATCACAGATACGCAGTATTTT	CASSPGLAGITDTQYF
TRBJ2-2	few	TRBV7-6	18	TRBD2	TGTGCCAGCAGCTTAGAGCCCTCGGGAGGGGGAAGGACCGGGGAGCTGTTTTTT	CASSLEPSGGGRTGELFF